This T cell receptor beta chain originates from a study of radiotherapy plus CTLA-4 blockade in lung cancer. Overall study context: Disease control was present in roughly a third of patients, and objective responses in approximately 18%.

This table comes from immunoSEQ multiplex PCR, and its TCRdb copy is limited to in-frame clones, with some not included. The sample consists of about 15,000 clones, around 72% of them appearing once. The germline CDR1 and CDR2 sequences are SGHNT and YYREEE (reference sequence). J gave up 5 bases and V 2 bases, and 9 bases lay outside the gene matches. This CDR3 spans 16 amino acids. Material: peripheral blood, obtained from a patient treated with radiotherapy plus ipilimumab. The clonotype comes from a human donor with non-small cell lung cancer whose response to radiotherapy plus ipilimumab could not be evaluated. V is TRBV5-4 and J is TRBJ2-3; TRBD2 matches at 9 bases. Here the CDR3 DNA reads TGTGCCAGCAGCTTAGAAGCGGGGGGATATAGAGATACGCAGTATTTT. It codes for CASSLEAGGYRDTQYF.